A single sample gave rise to the 19 T cell receptor beta chains below, sequenced in a study of T-cell memory formation after mild COVID-19. TCRdb itself ran the 5' RACE reads through MiXCR, one entry per CDR3 protein. The sample lists 200,000 or so distinct CDR3 sequences, around 18% occurring once. Source material: PBMCs or a T cell subset sorted from them (not recorded which). These TCRs come from an adult woman who had mild COVID-19 (a few samples of this study predate the infection). Cell type and time point are not known.

In its sample, this clonotype was seen a few times. The V call is TRBV4-2, the J call TRBJ2-5; D might be TRBD2 (5 bases). Looked up from germline, CDR1 is LGHNA and CDR2 is YNFKEQ. This CDR3 has 16 amino acids. Trimming took off 3 bases at V and 2 bases at J, with 16 bases between the two ends. The CDR3 DNA follows: TGTGCCAGCAGCCAGGGAGCCCAACTTATTCAAGAGACCCAGTACTTC. It codes for CASSQGAQLIQETQYF.

This clonotype was observed many times. This chain links TRBV5-1 with TRBJ2-1; 10 bases map to TRBD1. With V trimmed by 0 bases and J by 7 bases, 10 bases remained unmatched. Germline V gene data show CDR1 as SGHRS and CDR2 as YFSETQ. This CDR3 region has 17 residues. CDR3 loop: CASSLDPGQGNENEQFF. The CDR3 DNA reads TGCGCCAGCAGCTTGGACCCGGGACAGGGGAATGAGAATGAGCAGTTCTTC. The full variable domain, its missing parts supplied by reference TRBV5-1 and TRBJ2-1, is KAGVTQTPRYLIKTRGQQVTLSCSPISGHRSVSWYQQTPGQGLQFLFEYFSETQRNKGNFPGRFSGRQFSNSRSEMNVSTLELGDSALYLCASSLDPGQGNENEQFFGPGTRLTVL.

CDR3 protein: CSASDRGSGELFF. The CDR3 coding sequence is TGCAGCGCATCGGACAGGGGGTCCGGGGAGCTGTTTTTT. This rearrangement joins TRBV29-1 to TRBJ2-2; 10 bases are a match to TRBD1. Germline V gene lookup returns CDR1 SQVTM and CDR2 ANQGSEA. The CDR3 is 13 amino acids. The J segment lost 6 bases and the V segment lost 7 bases, leaving 5 bases of the junction unmatched.

V gene TRBV20-1 combines with J gene TRBJ2-7; D is uncertain. CDR3 length: 16 residues. The V gene lost 6 bases and the J gene lost 2 bases, with 23 bases spanning the gap. The V gene's germline CDR1 is DFQATT and CDR2 SNEGSKA (reference sequence). CDR3 in amino acids: CSAGRGPTQLAYEQYF. The DNA for the CDR3 is TGCAGTGCCGGAAGAGGTCCTACCCAGCTCGCCTACGAGCAGTACTTC.

The chain recombines TRBV5-1 with TRBJ2-5; 9 bases are shared with TRBD1. V gave up 4 bases and J gave up 2 bases; unmatched junction bases: 3. The germline V gene has CDR1 SGHRS and CDR2 YFSETQ. There are 14 residues in the CDR3. CDR3 region: CASSTGQGQETQYF. The CDR3 DNA is TGCGCCAGCAGCACCGGACAGGGGCAAGAGACCCAGTACTTC.

This rearrangement joins TRBV19 to TRBJ2-1, with 8 bases that match TRBD1. The CDR3 is 16 residues long. V shed 5 bases, J shed 7 bases, and the junction held 13 bases outside the gene matches. Looked up from germline, CDR1 is LNHDA and CDR2 is SQIVND (reference sequence). CDR3 in amino acids: CASSPTTGASRNEQFF. CDR3 DNA sequence: TGTGCCAGTAGTCCGACGACAGGGGCCTCGCGGAATGAGCAGTTCTTC.

This clonotype was seen a few times. The chain is built from TRBV20-1 and TRBJ2-3; D ambiguous. CDR1 is DFQATT, CDR2 SNEGSKA, per germline (reference sequence). The CDR3 is 12 residues long. The CDR3 DNA sequence: TGCAGACTTGGGGAAACCACAGATACGCAGTATTTT. As protein: CRLGETTDTQYF.

V is TRBV5-1 and J is TRBJ1-4, with D perhaps matching TRBD1 (5 bases). Germline V lookup: CDR1 SGHRS, CDR2 YFSETQ. V was trimmed by 4 bases and J by 8 bases, leaving 15 bases between them. This CDR3 spans 14 amino acids. The DNA of the CDR3 is TGCGCCAGCAGCCTGAGTACAGGAAGGGAAAAACTGTTTTTT. This encodes CASSLSTGREKLFF.

There are a few counts of this clonotype. The chain employs TRBV20-1 and TRBJ2-1; TRBD2 matches at 8 bases. With 6 bases clipped from V and 7 bases from J, the junction kept 11 bases outside the gene matches. CDR1 DFQATT and CDR2 SNEGSKA come from the germline V gene (reference sequence). The CDR3 is 14 amino acids. CDR3 sequence reads: CSASTGTSRNEQFF. CDR3 DNA: TGCAGTGCCTCGACCGGGACTAGTCGTAATGAGCAGTTCTTC.

This clonotype was observed a few times. This chain uses TRBV2 with TRBJ2-5; weak D call: TRBD2 (6 bases). The V end was cut by 4 bases, the J end by 3 bases, with 9 bases between. Looked up from germline, CDR1 is SNHLY and CDR2 is FYNNEI. This CDR3 has 13 residues. The CDR3 protein is CASSGDSKETQYF. DNA of the CDR3: TGTGCCAGCAGTGGGGACTCGAAAGAGACCCAGTACTTC. The full variable domain, its missing parts supplied by reference TRBV2 and TRBJ2-5, is EPEVTQTPSHQVTQMGQEVILRCVPISNHLYFYWYRQILGQKVEFLVSFYNNEISEKSEIFDDQFSVERPDGSNFTLKIRSTKLEDSAMYFCASSGDSKETQYFGPGTRLLVL.

For this clonotype: It is likely a read error, because the conserved phenylalanine at the end of the CDR3 is missing. No DNA is shown, since the ends of the CDR3 on it are uncertain; the CDR3 is the one TCRdb lists. The V and J genes are TRBV18 and TRBJ2-1; the table assigns TRBD2, which was not confirmed against the DNA. The CDR3 has 14 residues if both end residues are counted. Germline CDR1 reads KGHSH; CDR2 reads LQKENI. CDR3: CASSPKTSGSGLFL.

The CDR3 reads CASSEQGTANYGYTF. The CDR3 DNA follows: TGTGCCAGCAGTGAACAAGGGACAGCTAACTATGGCTACACCTTC. This chain links TRBV6-1 with TRBJ1-2, with 7 bases that match TRBD1. The CDR3 contains 15 residues. In germline, CDR1 is MNHNS, CDR2 SASEGT. V shed 2 bases and J 0 bases; nucleotides not matched to a gene: 3.

The V gene is TRBV2, the J gene TRBJ2-4; unclear D gene. V was cut by 3 bases and J by 0 bases, with 15 bases left in between. The germline gives CDR1 SNHLY, CDR2 FYNNEI. CDR3 length equals 17 residues. CDR3 protein: CASSDYSPALAKNIQYF. The DNA for the CDR3 is TGTGCCAGCAGTGATTACAGCCCAGCACTAGCCAAAAACATTCAGTACTTC.

This clonotype occurred a few times. J is TRBJ2-7 and V is TRBV10-3, with 9 bases matching TRBD2. The V gene's germline CDR1 is ENHRY and CDR2 SYGVKD. This CDR3 is 15 amino acids long. The V gene end was trimmed by 3 bases and the J gene end by 2 bases; junction bases not matched to a gene: 5. DNA for the CDR3: TGTGCCATCAGTGAAGCGGGAGGAACTACCTACGAGCAGTACTTC. It is translated as CAISEAGGTTYEQYF.

The V gene is TRBV27, the J gene TRBJ1-2, with TRBD1 matching over 11 bases. Germline loops: CDR1 MNHEY, CDR2 SMNVEV (reference sequence). CDR3 length: 16 residues. After removal of 4 bases from V and 7 bases from J, the junction contained 11 bases not matched to a gene. The CDR3 protein is CASSSLSDRGRRGYTF. In DNA form, the CDR3 reads TGTGCCAGCAGTTCGCTATCGGACAGGGGGCGCCGTGGCTACACCTTC.

This sequence joins TRBV6-6 and TRBJ2-7, with 9 positions matching TRBD1. CDR3 length equals 14 residues. Unmatched junction bases numbered 7, after V lost 6 bases and J lost 4 bases. Looked up from germline, CDR1 is MNHNY and CDR2 is SVGAGI (reference sequence). The CDR3 DNA is TGTGCCAGCAGAGAGGGACAGGGTATGTACGAGCAGTACTTC. Translated: CASREGQGMYEQYF.

The chain has TRBV5-1 and TRBJ2-4, with D hard to call. The length of the CDR3 is 15 residues. Per the germline V gene, CDR1 is SGHRS and CDR2 is YFSETQ. The germline V and J ends were trimmed by 4 bases and 1 base, with 12 bases remaining between them. The CDR3 protein is CASSPDIRAKNIQYF. DNA for the CDR3: TGCGCCAGCAGCCCGGATATTAGGGCCAAAAACATTCAGTACTTC.

This clonotype was observed a handful of times. The rearrangement uses TRBV12-3 or TRBV12-4 and TRBJ2-7, with a possible D match to TRBD1 (5 bases). This CDR3 is built from 14 residues. V lost 3 bases and J 6 bases, leaving 15 bases between the germline ends. The CDR3 DNA reads as TGTGCCAGCAGTTTCACCAGTCAGGGTGGCGAGCAGTACTTC. Protein product: CASSFTSQGGEQYF.

This clonotype turned up a few times. J is TRBJ1-1 and V is TRBV5-1, with D uncertain. The CDR3 consists of 15 residues. The V gene's germline CDR1 is SGHRS and CDR2 YFSETQ. The V end was cut by 4 bases, the J end by 5 bases, with 18 bases between. CDR3 sequence (DNA): TGCGCCAGCAGCCCCAGTGGCCCGCGGAGTACTGAAGCTTTCTTT. Translating it yields CASSPSGPRSTEAFF.